The next 6 T cell receptor beta chains were all read from a single sample in a study of cytomegalovirus exposure and HLA in healthy donors. PCR employed 60 Vbeta and 13 Jbeta primers. Produced via immunoSEQ multiplex PCR; TCRdb's table is partial and in-frame only. In the table there are more than 85,000 clones, about 70% of which are singletons. The sample taken for sequencing was PBMCs. The origin of the receptors is a woman aged 18-29 years in good health and CMV-seropositive.

This clone was found once. The chain is built from TRBV6-5 and TRBJ1-5; the D is unclear. The CDR3 spans 12 residues. CDR1 and CDR2 (germline): MNHEY, SVGAGI. V gave up 3 bases and J gave up 10 bases, with 10 bases separating them. This CDR3 reads CASSYPHPPQHF. The CDR3 DNA is TGTGCCAGCAGTTATCCCCATCCCCCCCAGCATTTT.

The chain employs TRBV28 and TRBJ2-1, with D perhaps matching TRBD2 (5 bases). The germline V and J ends were trimmed by 7 bases and 8 bases, with 12 bases remaining between them. The CDR3 runs 12 residues. The germline V gene has CDR1 MDHEN and CDR2 SYDVKM. CDR3 residues: CASTTTDYEQFF. DNA of the CDR3: TGTGCCAGCACCACGACGGACTATGAGCAGTTCTTC.

Worth noting for this clone: Other DNA sequences in this sample translate to the same CDR3. V is TRBV18 and J is TRBJ2-5, with 9 bases fitting TRBD2. Trimming cost V 0 bases and J 5 bases; bases outside gene matches: 1. The germline CDR1 and CDR2 sequences are KGHSH and LQKENI. CDR3 length: 14 residues. The DNA of the CDR3 is TGTGCCAGCTCACCACCGGGACTAGCCGAGACCCAGTACTTC. Its protein product is CASSPPGLAETQYF.

V usage is TRBV7-2 and J usage is TRBJ2-5; D remains ambiguous. The CDR3 has 13 residues. Trimming shortened V by 2 bases and J by 1 base, and 5 bases separated the two germline ends. Germline V gene sequence: CDR1 SGHTA, CDR2 FQGNSA. This CDR3 reads CASSLNSQETQYF. As DNA, the CDR3 is TGTGCCAGCAGCTTAAACAGCCAAGAGACCCAGTACTTC.

The chain has TRBV18 and TRBJ2-3, with D perhaps matching TRBD2 (6 bases). Germline V gene lookup returns CDR1 KGHSH and CDR2 LQKENI. This CDR3 spans 14 amino acids. The V and J ends lost 8 bases and 3 bases respectively, with 15 bases between them. In nucleotides, the CDR3 is TGTGCCAGCACCGGGGGTAGCGATACAGATACGCAGTATTTT. It codes for CASTGGSDTDTQYF.

This chain uses TRBV27 with TRBJ2-7, with 9 bases fitting TRBD2. V trimming: 3 bases; J trimming: 3 bases; junction bases outside the gene matches: 6. The CDR3 loop spans 15 amino acids. Germline V gene sequence: CDR1 MNHEY, CDR2 SMNVEV (reference sequence). CDR3: CASSFRSGSGYEQYF. For the CDR3, the DNA is TGTGCCAGCAGTTTCCGTAGCGGGAGTGGCTACGAGCAGTACTTC.